This T cell receptor (beta chain) was profiled in a study of control samples from healthy donors and cancer patients. Generated by immunoSEQ multiplex PCR, the TCRdb table keeps only in-frame clones and is missing some. The data contain more than 45,000 clones, over 90% of them singletons. Per germline, CDR1 SGHNT and CDR2 YENEEA. The CDR3 contains 17 residues. J lost 2 bases, V lost 0 bases, and 7 bases had no gene match. What was sequenced was PBMCs. The chain couples TRBV11-3 to TRBJ2-3; 8 nucleotides align to TRBD1. The sequence was obtained from a woman aged 45-59 years with head and neck cancer. The CDR3 nucleotides are TGTGCCAGCAGCTTAGACCCTCCGGGACAGGTCACAGATACGCAGTATTTT. Translation: CASSLDPPGQVTDTQYF. The whole variable domain, filled in from reference TRBV11-3 and TRBJ2-3, reads EAGVVQSPRYKIIEKKQPVAFWCNPISGHNTLYWYLQNLGQGPELLIRYENEEAVDDSQLPKDRFSAERLKGVDSTLKIQPAELGDSAVYLCASSLDPPGQVTDTQYFGPGTRLTVL.